This TCR beta chain appears in the sequencing data of a study of shared clonotypes between healthy human individuals. It was CD45RO-negative cells, positively selected for CCR7, that made up naive CD8 cells, with terminally differentiated effector memory CD45RA+ cells excluded. The table came from immunoSEQ multiplex PCR; TCRdb's copy has only in-frame clones and leaves some out. Here the sample spans some 600,000 clones, approximately 96% being singletons. Sequenced sample: naive CD8+ T cells sorted from blood. This sequence originates from a woman aged 25-40 years in good health.

CDR3 sequence reads: CASSSALWTSGRNEQYF. CDR3 DNA: TGTGCCAGCAGCTCCGCCCTTTGGACTAGCGGGAGGAATGAGCAGTACTTC. V and J are TRBV5-6 and TRBJ2-7; 14 bases align to TRBD2. V lost 3 bases and J lost 7; bases outside the gene matches: 12. The CDR3 runs to 17 residues. Germline loops: CDR1 SGHDT, CDR2 YYEEEE.